The 18 T cell receptor beta chains below were found in one sample sequenced in a study of T cell responses to AZD1222 COVID-19 vaccine. Method: immunoSEQ multiplex PCR; TCRdb's copy keeps in-frame clones and lacks some. The data show a few hundred thousand clones, with approximately 93% seen just once and roughly 0.6% held by the top ten. The sample here was peripheral blood, taken on day 0 of AZD1222 vaccination. The receptors were sampled from an adult in good health.

The V gene is TRBV9, the J gene TRBJ2-1; 12 positions agree with TRBD2. The germline CDR1 and CDR2 sequences are SGDLS and YYNGEE. The CDR3 has 16 residues. V trimming: 0 bases; J trimming: 6 bases; junction bases outside the gene matches: 4. The DNA for the CDR3 is TGTGCCAGCAGCGTAGCCAAGACTAGCGGGAGCAATGAGCAGTTCTTC. This encodes CASSVAKTSGSNEQFF.

This chain connects TRBV5-5 to TRBJ2-3; 14 nucleotides match TRBD2. Germline CDR1 and CDR2: SGHKS and YYEKEE (reference sequence). CDR3 length: 19 amino acids. Unmatched junction bases numbered 7, after V lost 1 base and J lost 0 bases. The CDR3 spells CASSLSGLAGAPSTDTQYF. CDR3 nucleotide sequence: TGTGCCAGCAGCTTGTCGGGACTAGCGGGGGCCCCTAGCACAGATACGCAGTATTTT.

This chain connects TRBV11-2 to TRBJ2-1, with a tentative D call TRBD2 (6 bases). CDR3 size: 12 residues. Germline CDR1 and CDR2: SGHAT and FQNNGV. Trimming shortened V by 8 bases and J by 8 bases, and 13 bases separated the two germline ends. The CDR3 DNA sequence: TGTGCCAGCGCTCCCCCGGGGGATGAGCAGTTCTTC. Translated: CASAPPGDEQFF.

This chain connects TRBV15 to TRBJ2-5; possibly TRBD1 or TRBD2 for D (5 bases each). The CDR3 is 14 amino acids. Germline V CDR1 and CDR2: LNHNV, YYDKDF (reference sequence). The V gene lost 0 bases and the J gene lost 7 bases, with 12 bases spanning the gap. The CDR3 nucleotides read TGTGCCACCAGCAGAGATTTGGGGGTAAGGACCCAGTACTTC. Its protein product is CATSRDLGVRTQYF. Looking up the rest from reference TRBV15 and TRBJ2-5 gives the full variable domain: DAMVIQNPRYQVTQFGKPVTLSCSQTLNHNVMYWYQQKSSQAPKLLFHYYDKDFNNEADTPDNFQSRRPNTSFCFLDIRSPGLGDTAMYLCATSRDLGVRTQYFGPGTRLLVL.

V and J are TRBV5-1 and TRBJ1-2; TRBD1 matches 8 bases. Per the germline V gene, CDR1 is SGHRS and CDR2 is YFSETQ. The V segment lost 1 base and the J segment 3 bases; nucleotides outside the gene matches: 5. This CDR3 region has 15 residues. CDR3 protein: CASSLSAGGDYGYTF. The CDR3 DNA follows: TGCGCCAGCAGCTTGAGCGCAGGGGGCGACTATGGCTACACCTTC.

The genes are TRBV29-1 and TRBJ1-2, with 10 nucleotides matching TRBD1. The CDR3 consists of 12 residues. V lost 4 bases to trimming and J lost 9 bases; unmatched junction nucleotides: 5. The germline gives CDR1 SQVTM, CDR2 ANQGSEA. CDR3 in DNA: TGCAGCGTTGGACAGGGGGCGGGTCGCTACACCTTC. Translated, it gives CSVGQGAGRYTF.

The chain is built from TRBV18 and TRBJ1-4, with 9 bases lining up with TRBD1. Germline CDR1 and CDR2: KGHSH and LQKENI. This CDR3 contains 15 residues. The J segment lost 8 bases and the V segment lost 2 bases, leaving 6 bases of the junction unmatched. This chain's CDR3 is CASSPGTGPEEKLFF. The CDR3 DNA is TGTGCCAGCTCACCAGGGACAGGGCCGGAGGAAAAACTGTTTTTT. Combining the CDR3 with reference TRBV18 and TRBJ1-4 gives the whole variable domain NAGVMQNPRHLVRRRGQEARLRCSPMKGHSHVYWYRQLPEEGLKFMVYLQKENIIDESGMPKERFSAEFPKEGPSILRIQQVVRGDSAAYFCASSPGTGPEEKLFFGSGTQLSVL.

The V and J genes are TRBV7-9 and TRBJ2-7; D possibly uses TRBD1 or TRBD2 (5 bases each). This CDR3 has 15 residues. V gave up 0 bases and J gave up 4 bases, with 13 bases separating them. CDR1 is SEHNR, CDR2 FQNEAQ, per germline (reference sequence). The CDR3 DNA reads as TGTGCCAGCAGCTTAGCTGGGACCAGTAATTACGAGCAGTACTTC. It is translated as CASSLAGTSNYEQYF.

J is TRBJ2-6 and V is TRBV4-3; no reliable D call. V was pared by 4 bases and J by 0 bases, with 13 bases between. Germline V CDR1 and CDR2: LGHNA, YSLEER. This CDR3 has 17 amino acids. The CDR3, as DNA: TGCGCCAGCAGCCGATCAGGTTTCGGCTCTGGGGCCAACGTCCTGACTTTC. Protein: CASSRSGFGSGANVLTF.

V usage is TRBV2 and J usage is TRBJ2-2; D is unclear. This CDR3 is 15 amino acids long. CDR1 and CDR2 (germline): SNHLY, FYNNEI. Trimming removed 6 bases at V and 0 bases at J, with 11 bases between. CDR3 in DNA: TGTGCCAGCAGCCTGTACCAAGCGAACACCGGGGAGCTGTTTTTT. Translated: CASSLYQANTGELFF.

The CDR3 DNA reads as TGTGCCAGCAGTGAAGCTTCGTGGGTAGCCAAAAACATTCAGTACTTC. Translation gives CASSEASWVAKNIQYF. The chain is built from TRBV6-1 and TRBJ2-4; D is ambiguous. The germline V gene has CDR1 MNHNS and CDR2 SASEGT. The CDR3 is 16 residues long. Trimming took off 0 bases at V and 0 bases at J, with 9 bases between the two ends.

This chain's CDR3 is CASSVGTNQPQHF. The CDR3 region has the DNA TGTGCCAGCAGCGTCGGGACCAATCAGCCCCAGCATTTT. The rearrangement joins TRBV9 to TRBJ1-5, with D possibly being TRBD1 (5 bases). V was pared by 2 bases and J by 3 bases, with 6 bases between. CDR1 is SGDLS and CDR2 is YYNGEE in the germline V gene. The CDR3 covers 13 residues. The whole variable domain, remainder taken from reference TRBV9 and TRBJ1-5, is DSGVTQTPKHLITATGQRVTLRCSPRSGDLSVYWYQQSLDQGLQFLIQYYNGEERAKGNILERFSAQQFPDLHSELNLSSLELGDSALYFCASSVGTNQPQHFGDGTRLSIL.

The chain recombines TRBV7-2 with TRBJ1-3; a weak D match, TRBD1 (5 bases). This CDR3 region has 13 residues. Trimming removed 1 base from V and 8 bases from J, with 9 bases in between. Germline V gives CDR1 SGHTA, CDR2 FQGNSA. The CDR3 bases are TGTGCCAGCAGCTTAGTAGGGGTGGACACCATATATTTT. Amino acids: CASSLVGVDTIYF.

This clone was found once. The V and J genes are TRBV7-7 and TRBJ2-1; 8 bases align to TRBD2. Trimming cost V 4 bases and J 5 bases; bases outside gene matches: 10. Germline V gene sequence: CDR1 SSHAT, CDR2 FNYEAQ (reference sequence). The CDR3 consists of 16 residues. CDR3 bases: TGTGCCAGCAGCTCGGGTAGCGGGGCCTTCAACAATGAGCAGTTCTTC. It translates to CASSSGSGAFNNEQFF.

The rearrangement links TRBV24-1 to TRBJ2-3; D uncertain. The CDR3 consists of 14 residues. Germline V gene sequence: CDR1 KGHDR, CDR2 SFDVKD. Trimming left V 2 bases short and J 2 bases short, with 7 bases between. CDR3 region: CATSDSSATDTQYF. CDR3 sequence (DNA): TGTGCCACCAGTGATTCATCCGCCACAGATACGCAGTATTTT.

The chain links TRBV10-1 to TRBJ2-2; TRBD1 is a possible D gene (6 bases). V was trimmed by 3 bases and J by 2 bases, leaving 13 bases between them. Germline CDR1 and CDR2: WNHNN and SYGVQD (reference sequence). The CDR3 loop spans 16 amino acids. The CDR3: CASSEKQGPNTGELFF. As DNA, the CDR3 is TGCGCCAGCAGTGAAAAACAGGGCCCTAACACCGGGGAGCTGTTTTTT.

The chain employs TRBV5-1 and TRBJ1-2; D gene unclear. This CDR3 spans 13 amino acids. The V end was cut by 0 bases, the J end by 8 bases, with 11 bases between. Looked up from germline, CDR1 is SGHRS and CDR2 is YFSETQ. CDR3 DNA sequence: TGCGCCAGCAGCTTGGAGGGTTCTAGGGGCTACACCTTC. Amino acids: CASSLEGSRGYTF.

This chain links TRBV20-1 with TRBJ2-2; D is possibly TRBD2 (6 bases). The germline CDR1 and CDR2 sequences are DFQATT and SNEGSKA (reference sequence). With 3 bases removed from V and 3 bases from J, the gap between germline ends came to 11 bases. The CDR3 covers 14 residues. The DNA of the CDR3 is TGCAGTGCTAGTGCCGGGGACTACACCGGGGAGCTGTTTTTT. This sequence encodes CSASAGDYTGELFF.